The 26 T cell receptor beta chains presented below share a single source sample, sequenced in a study of CD8 T cells in Susac syndrome. After extraction with the RNeasy kit, roughly 0.5 to 1 ug of the RNA was reverse transcribed using random hexamers. One entry per CDR3 protein, called by TCRdb with MiXCR from the immunoSEQ multiplex PCR reads. The profile shows 300,000 or so distinct CDR3 sequences, around 92% of them singletons. What was sequenced was CD4+ T cells from PBMCs. These receptors came from a human donor with multiple sclerosis.

The rearrangement joins TRBV6-2 or TRBV6-3 to TRBJ2-2; perhaps D is TRBD1 or TRBD2 (5 bases each). The CDR3 length is 14 residues. The germline V and J ends were trimmed by 6 bases and 3 bases, with 11 bases remaining between them. Germline assignment: CDR1 MNHEY and CDR2 SVGEGT. CDR3 DNA: TGTGCCAGCAGCTGGGGGAGAGACACCGGGGAGCTGTTTTTT. This sequence encodes CASSWGRDTGELFF.

The chain links TRBV30 to TRBJ1-1; 7 bases map to TRBD1. This CDR3 region has 14 residues. Per germline, CDR1 GTSNPN and CDR2 SVGIG (reference sequence). The V and J ends lost 5 bases and 5 bases, in that order; junction bases with no gene match: 11. CDR3 sequence (DNA): TGTGCCTGGGCTAAGGGACAGTGGATTACTGAAGCTTTCTTT. Residues: CAWAKGQWITEAFF.

The chain employs TRBV25-1 and TRBJ2-4, with 7 bases that match TRBD1. The ends lost 7 bases at V and 8 bases at J; junction bases unmatched: 11. This CDR3 comprises 14 residues. Per the germline V gene, CDR1 is MGHDK and CDR2 is SYGVNS. The CDR3 spells CASTKGEGADIQYF. CDR3 sequence (DNA): TGTGCCAGCACTAAGGGAGAGGGGGCGGACATTCAGTACTTC.

The J gene is TRBJ2-1, the V gene TRBV4-3; 8 bases match TRBD1. Trimming removed 1 base from V and 10 bases from J; junction bases left unmatched: 18. Germline loops: CDR1 LGHNA, CDR2 YSLEER. This CDR3 is 18 amino acids long. CDR3 coding DNA: TGCGCCAGCAGCCAAGGCGTATCAGGACAGGGACCGATTATGGAGCAGTTCTTC. Translated: CASSQGVSGQGPIMEQFF.

This clonotype was detected once. The rearrangement uses TRBV18 and TRBJ2-1; TRBD1 or TRBD2 may be the D gene (5 bases each). V shed 4 bases and J shed 4 bases, with 14 bases lying between them. CDR3 length: 15 amino acids. CDR1 and CDR2 (germline): KGHSH, LQKENI. DNA of the CDR3: TGTGCCAGCTCACTAACCGGGACGGATTACAATGAGCAGTTCTTC. Its translation: CASSLTGTDYNEQFF.

This rearrangement joins TRBV20-1 to TRBJ2-5; 9 nucleotides line up with TRBD1. This CDR3 contains 16 residues. Germline V gives CDR1 DFQATT, CDR2 SNEGSKA (reference sequence). The V segment lost 2 bases and the J segment 1 base; nucleotides outside the gene matches: 8. CDR3 in DNA: TGCAGTGCTAGACCCTGGGACAGGGAAGTCCAAGAGACCCAGTACTTC. Translated, it gives CSARPWDREVQETQYF.

The chain has TRBV19 and TRBJ2-1, with 9 bases matching TRBD1. Trimming at V came to 3 bases and at J to 6 bases, leaving 6 bases not matched to a gene. The CDR3 extends over 15 amino acids. Germline V lookup: CDR1 LNHDA, CDR2 SQIVND (reference sequence). The CDR3 spells CASSIGQDRGNEQFF. Here the CDR3 DNA reads TGTGCCAGTAGTATCGGACAGGACAGGGGCAATGAGCAGTTCTTC.

The J gene is TRBJ2-3, the V gene TRBV24-1; 8 nucleotides line up with TRBD2. CDR3 size: 14 residues. V was pared by 4 bases and J by 9 bases, with 8 bases of the junction left unmatched. CDR1 is KGHDR and CDR2 is SFDVKD in the germline V gene. CDR3 sequence: CATSDPTTSETQYF. In nucleotides, the CDR3 is TGTGCCACCAGTGACCCGACGACTAGCGAAACGCAGTATTTT.

This chain links TRBV19 with TRBJ1-1; 11 bases match TRBD1. V dropped 4 bases and J dropped 0; count of bases not matched to a gene: 4. CDR3 length: 16 amino acids. CDR1 is LNHDA, CDR2 SQIVND, per germline (reference sequence). CDR3 sequence reads: CASSTPGQGVNTEAFF. CDR3 bases: TGTGCCAGTAGTACTCCGGGACAGGGGGTGAACACTGAAGCTTTCTTT.

The V and J genes are TRBV11-3 and TRBJ2-7; perhaps TRBD1 as D (6 bases). Germline V gene lookup returns CDR1 SGHNT and CDR2 YENEEA. The ends were cut back, 5 bases at V and 3 bases at J, with 20 bases in the middle. The CDR3 has 16 residues. The CDR3 region is CASSPRTDRLVYEQYF. As DNA, the CDR3 is TGTGCCAGCAGCCCTCGGACAGATCGACTCGTCTACGAGCAGTACTTC. Based on the CDR3 plus reference TRBV11-3 and TRBJ2-7, the full variable domain is EAGVVQSPRYKIIEKKQPVAFWCNPISGHNTLYWYLQNLGQGPELLIRYENEEAVDDSQLPKDRFSAERLKGVDSTLKIQPAELGDSAVYLCASSPRTDRLVYEQYFGPGTRLTVT.

The V gene is TRBV6-1, the J gene TRBJ1-1; D perhaps matches TRBD1 (5 bases). V was trimmed by 7 bases and J by 0 bases, leaving 15 bases between them. Germline loops: CDR1 MNHNS, CDR2 SASEGT. The CDR3 runs to 15 residues. The CDR3 nucleotides are TGTGCCAGCACCTGGCAGGGCATTATGAACACTGAAGCTTTCTTT. Translation: CASTWQGIMNTEAFF.

The genes are TRBV29-1 and TRBJ2-2; TRBD1 is a possible D gene (5 bases). The CDR3 is 11 amino acids. CDR1 and CDR2 from the germline V gene are SQVTM and ANQGSEA. Trimming left V 6 bases short and J 6 bases short, with 8 bases between. DNA for the CDR3: TGCAGCGTGATAGGGGCCGGGGAGCTGTTTTTT. Its protein is CSVIGAGELFF.

The chain is built from TRBV29-1 and TRBJ2-2, with 7 bases lining up with TRBD2. Trimming took 4 bases from V and 7 from J; bases not matched to a gene: 6. Germline loops: CDR1 SQVTM, CDR2 ANQGSEA. The CDR3 loop spans 13 amino acids. CDR3 protein: CSVAGGSYGELFF. CDR3 nucleotides: TGCAGCGTTGCGGGGGGATCCTACGGGGAGCTGTTTTTT.

This clonotype appeared once. The J gene is TRBJ1-1, the V gene TRBV20-1, with a weak D call TRBD1 (5 bases). Germline CDR1 and CDR2: DFQATT and SNEGSKA (reference sequence). The V end lost 5 bases, the J end lost 11 bases, and 21 bases lay between the germline ends. CDR3 size: 13 residues. The CDR3 DNA reads TGCAGTGCTTCTTGGGGTCGGGGGATGGCTGCTTTCTTT. Amino acid sequence: CSASWGRGMAAFF.

This rearrangement joins TRBV18 to TRBJ1-5; no clear D. This CDR3 is 14 amino acids long. Germline-derived CDR1 and CDR2 are KGHSH and LQKENI. The V end lost 2 bases, the J end lost 3 bases, and 8 bases lay between the germline ends. CDR3 sequence reads: CASSPMTVNQPQHF. The CDR3 DNA reads TGTGCCAGCTCACCAATGACGGTCAATCAGCCCCAGCATTTT.

J is TRBJ1-1 and V is TRBV4-1, with a possible D match to TRBD1 (6 bases). Germline CDR1 reads MGHRA; CDR2 reads YSYEKL. The CDR3 spans 13 residues. The ends were cut back, 1 base at V and 9 bases at J, with 12 bases in the middle. CDR3 protein: CASSQVADRKAFF. The CDR3 nucleotides are TGCGCCAGCAGCCAAGTTGCGGACAGAAAAGCTTTCTTT.

This clonotype was seen just once. The chain recombines TRBV5-1 with TRBJ1-1, with D perhaps matching TRBD1 (5 bases). Germline-derived CDR1 and CDR2 are SGHRS and YFSETQ. The CDR3 covers 14 residues. Between the trimmed V and J ends, which lost 4 bases and 1 base, there was a span of 11 bases. The CDR3 region has the DNA TGCGCCAGCAGCCTTAGACAGCAGAACACTGAAGCTTTCTTT. Translating it yields CASSLRQQNTEAFF.

V gene TRBV3-1 combines with J gene TRBJ2-3; TRBD2 matches 11 bases. Per the germline V gene, CDR1 is LGHDT and CDR2 is YNNKEL (reference sequence). Trimming took 1 base from V and 2 from J; bases not matched to a gene: 5. There are 17 residues in the CDR3. The CDR3 nucleotides read TGTGCCAGCAGCCAAGGTAGACTAGCGGGACACACAGATACGCAGTATTTT. Translation: CASSQGRLAGHTDTQYF.

The rearrangement links TRBV5-6 to TRBJ2-1, with 7 bases fitting TRBD2. The ends lost 5 bases at V and 2 bases at J; junction bases unmatched: 7. CDR3 length: 15 amino acids. Per the germline V gene, CDR1 is SGHDT and CDR2 is YYEEEE. The CDR3 region is CASSPLAATYNEQFF. The CDR3 bases are TGTGCCAGCAGTCCGCTAGCGGCCACCTACAATGAGCAGTTCTTC. The whole variable domain, filled in from reference TRBV5-6 and TRBJ2-1, reads DAGVTQSPTHLIKTRGQQVTLRCSPKSGHDTVSWYQQALGQGPQFIFQYYEEEERQRGNFPDRFSGHQFPNYSSELNVNALLLGDSALYLCASSPLAATYNEQFFGPGTRLTVL.

This rearrangement joins TRBV12-3 or TRBV12-4 to TRBJ2-1; D call uncertain. This CDR3 contains 13 residues. Trimming took 1 base from V and 7 from J, leaving 8 bases between them. The DNA of the CDR3 is TGTGCCAGCAGTTTAGACCTGAGGAATGAGCAGTTCTTC. It codes for CASSLDLRNEQFF.

This chain joins TRBV5-1 and TRBJ1-1; unclear D gene. Deletions cut 6 bases from V and 1 base from J, with 10 bases between. CDR3 length equals 13 residues. The germline V gene has CDR1 SGHRS and CDR2 YFSETQ. CDR3 protein: CASTGEGNTEAFF. The CDR3 DNA reads TGCGCCAGCACCGGCGAAGGGAACACTGAAGCTTTCTTT.

This chain uses TRBV18 with TRBJ1-1; D remains ambiguous. Looked up from germline, CDR1 is KGHSH and CDR2 is LQKENI. CDR3 size: 13 residues. Trimming removed 1 base at V and 4 bases at J, with 7 bases between. The CDR3 nucleotides read TGTGCCAGCTCACCACAGGCGGGCACTGAAGCTTTCTTT. This encodes CASSPQAGTEAFF.

This chain links TRBV27 with TRBJ2-4, with D possibly matching TRBD1 (5 bases). CDR1 and CDR2 (germline): MNHEY, SMNVEV (reference sequence). This CDR3 is built from 16 residues. Trimming took off 2 bases at V and 0 bases at J, with 11 bases between the two ends. The CDR3 is CASSLGNRLAKNIQYF. The DNA for the CDR3 is TGTGCCAGCAGTTTAGGCAACAGGCTAGCCAAAAACATTCAGTACTTC.

A single count supports this clonotype. The chain has TRBV6-6 and TRBJ1-2, with 9 bases that match TRBD1. The CDR3 sequence is 15 residues long. V shed 6 bases and J 1 base; nucleotides not matched to a gene: 6. Germline V CDR1 and CDR2: MNHNY, SVGAGI (reference sequence). CDR3 protein: CASSSGTGNNYGYTF. CDR3 DNA sequence: TGTGCCAGCAGCTCCGGGACAGGGAATAACTATGGCTACACCTTC.

This chain joins TRBV11-3 and TRBJ1-2; no firm D call. This CDR3 region has 13 residues. Germline loops: CDR1 SGHNT, CDR2 YENEEA. Trimming left V 3 bases short and J 2 bases short, with 7 bases between. CDR3 sequence: CASSFGDNYGYTF. The CDR3 coding sequence is TGTGCCAGCAGCTTCGGAGACAACTATGGCTACACCTTC.

The genes are TRBV28 and TRBJ1-3; TRBD1 aligns across 7 bases. With 5 bases clipped from V and 0 bases from J, the junction kept 7 bases outside the gene matches. Germline V CDR1 and CDR2: MDHEN, SYDVKM. This CDR3 has 16 amino acids. CDR3 in DNA: TGTGCCAGCAGTCCCTCACAGGGGCCCTCTGGAAACACCATATATTTT. It translates to CASSPSQGPSGNTIYF.